One sample yielded the 22 T cell receptor beta chains listed below, sequenced in a study of cytomegalovirus exposure and HLA in healthy donors. It was with 60 Vbeta and 13 Jbeta primers that the PCR ran. Libraries were prepared by immunoSEQ multiplex PCR; TCRdb keeps only in-frame clonotypes and omits some of them. The sample lists over 80,000 clones; 78% were seen once. The source material was PBMCs. The receptors stem from a middle-aged woman in good health and CMV-seronegative.

This CDR3 is CASSAPTGVNTEAFF. The CDR3 nucleotides are TGTGCCAGCAGTGCCCCGACAGGGGTGAACACTGAAGCTTTCTTT. The rearrangement joins TRBV6-1 to TRBJ1-1; 8 bases agree with TRBD1. The CDR3 sequence is 15 residues long. Losses at the gene ends were 4 bases for V and 0 bases for J; bases not matched to a gene: 4. The germline V gene encodes CDR1 MNHNS and CDR2 SASEGT.

The V gene is TRBV30, the J gene TRBJ1-5, with 9 bases matching TRBD1. This CDR3 contains 14 residues. Trimming at V came to 5 bases and at J to 1 base, leaving 3 bases not matched to a gene. Germline CDR1 and CDR2: GTSNPN and SVGIG (reference sequence). The CDR3 loop is CAWGGQGSNQPQHF. CDR3 DNA sequence: TGTGCCTGGGGGGGACAGGGCAGCAATCAGCCCCAGCATTTT.

This clone was picked up a small number of times. The chain is built from TRBV7-8 and TRBJ2-2; 7 nucleotides align to TRBD1. V was pared by 6 bases and J by 5 bases, with 9 bases of the junction left unmatched. Looked up from germline, CDR1 is SGHVS and CDR2 is FQNEAQ. The CDR3 consists of 15 residues. The CDR3 sequence: CASRVTGLGTGELFF. The CDR3 DNA sequence: TGTGCCAGCAGGGTGACAGGGTTAGGGACCGGGGAGCTGTTTTTT.

V usage is TRBV5-1 and J usage is TRBJ1-1, with TRBD1 matching 10 bases. CDR1 and CDR2 (germline): SGHRS, YFSETQ. The trim removed 1 base at V and 5 bases at J, leaving 5 bases unmatched. This CDR3 region has 15 residues. The CDR3 DNA follows: TGCGCCAGCAGCTTGACCGGGGGACAGGGGACTGAAGCTTTCTTT. This translates into CASSLTGGQGTEAFF.

The chain is built from TRBV6-5 and TRBJ2-2; D is unresolved. Trimming stripped 2 bases from V and 2 bases from J, with 9 bases between. Germline CDR1 reads MNHEY; CDR2 reads SVGAGI. This CDR3 spans 15 amino acids. This CDR3 is CASSYEQINTGELFF. The DNA of the CDR3 is TGTGCCAGCAGTTACGAACAGATTAACACCGGGGAGCTGTTTTTT.

As regards this clone: Since the CDR3 does not end with the conserved phenylalanine or tryptophan, this likely comes from a read error. The CDR3 sequence: CASSVEGLGTEAFS. The CDR3 DNA reads TGTGCCAGCAGCGTAGAGGGGTTGGGCACTGAAGCTTTCTCT. V gene TRBV9 combines with J gene TRBJ1-1; TRBD1 is a possible D gene (5 bases). V lost 0 bases and J 4 bases, leaving 10 bases between the germline ends. Germline CDR1 is SGDLS and CDR2 is YYNGEE. CDR3 length: 14 amino acids.

This chain uses TRBV6-5 with TRBJ2-4, with D maybe TRBD1 (5 bases). The ends were cut back, 6 bases at V and 0 bases at J, with 9 bases in the middle. Germline-derived CDR1 and CDR2 are MNHEY and SVGAGI. The CDR3 consists of 14 residues. The CDR3 bases are TGTGCCAGCAGCTCAGGGATAGCCAAAAACATTCAGTACTTC. As protein: CASSSGIAKNIQYF.

This clone was seen once. The rearrangement links TRBV27 to TRBJ1-5; the match to TRBD1 covers 8 bases. The germline CDR1 and CDR2 sequences are MNHEY and SMNVEV (reference sequence). Unmatched junction bases numbered 9, after V lost 10 bases and J lost 7 bases. CDR3 size: 13 residues. DNA for the CDR3: TGTGCCAACATGACAGGGGACGGACAGCCCCAGCATTTT. Translation gives CANMTGDGQPQHF.

The chain carries TRBV7-2 and TRBJ2-1; 8 nucleotides line up with TRBD1. This CDR3 is 15 amino acids long. V lost 5 bases to trimming and J lost 4 bases; unmatched junction nucleotides: 7. The germline V gene has CDR1 SGHTA and CDR2 FQGNSA. The CDR3 DNA reads as TGTGCCAGCAGCCCCGACAGGGGTGGGTACAATGAGCAGTTCTTC. Translated, it gives CASSPDRGGYNEQFF.

This chain uses TRBV15 with TRBJ1-1, with D possibly TRBD1 on 6 matching bases. The CDR3 totals 18 residues. Germline V gene data show CDR1 as LNHNV and CDR2 as YYDKDF (reference sequence). Trimming removed 5 bases from V and 4 bases from J, with 26 bases in between. DNA of the CDR3: TGTGCCACCAGCTTATTGACAGGAAACCCTTGGGTGGGCACTGAAGCTTTCTTT. Its protein is CATSLLTGNPWVGTEAFF.

This chain connects TRBV27 to TRBJ2-3; 7 nucleotides agree with TRBD2. The CDR3 loop spans 16 amino acids. The germline gives CDR1 MNHEY, CDR2 SMNVEV (reference sequence). V was pared by 2 bases and J by 3 bases, with 8 bases of the junction left unmatched. The CDR3 DNA reads as TGTGCCAGCAGTTTACGACTAGCCGGAGGGACAGATACGCAGTATTTT. Translating gives CASSLRLAGGTDTQYF.

This clone was observed a single time. The chain uses TRBV5-4 and TRBJ1-2; D is possibly TRBD1 (6 bases). The V and J ends lost 0 bases and 4 bases respectively, with 13 bases between them. The CDR3 consists of 15 residues. Germline values: CDR1 SGHNT, CDR2 YYREEE (reference sequence). Here the CDR3 reads CASSLGGGGSYGYTF. The CDR3 bases are TGTGCCAGCAGCTTGGGGGGGGGCGGAAGCTATGGCTACACCTTC.

The chain combines TRBV9 with TRBJ1-2; D possibly corresponds to TRBD1 (6 bases). This CDR3 spans 15 amino acids. The germline V gene encodes CDR1 SGDLS and CDR2 YYNGEE. Deletions cut 2 bases from V and 6 bases from J, with 17 bases between. CDR3 nucleotides: TGTGCCAGCAGCGTTTTGAATACAGGGTCTGATGGCTACACCTTC. It codes for CASSVLNTGSDGYTF.

This clone was counted only a few times. This chain joins TRBV27 and TRBJ2-2, with 12 positions matching TRBD2. The CDR3 consists of 16 residues. Germline loops: CDR1 MNHEY, CDR2 SMNVEV (reference sequence). V trimming: 1 base; J trimming: 8 bases; junction bases outside the gene matches: 5. The CDR3 loop is CASSLLTGLAGGELFF. CDR3 nucleotide sequence: TGTGCCAGCAGTTTATTAACCGGACTAGCGGGGGGGGAGCTGTTTTTT.

The chain recombines TRBV30 with TRBJ1-6; possible D gene TRBD1, 5 bases. Germline V gene sequence: CDR1 GTSNPN, CDR2 SVGIG (reference sequence). This CDR3 is built from 19 residues. The ends were cut back, 0 bases at V and 5 bases at J, with 23 bases in the middle. The CDR3, as DNA: TGTGCCTGGAGTGTACCCATCTGGACCGTCAAAGGGGATAATTCACCCCTCCACTTT. Its translation: CAWSVPIWTVKGDNSPLHF.

The chain recombines TRBV6-5 with TRBJ1-1; D is ambiguous. CDR1 and CDR2 from the germline V gene are MNHEY and SVGAGI. The CDR3 consists of 14 residues. Trimming took off 5 bases at V and 3 bases at J, with 13 bases between the two ends. DNA for the CDR3: TGTGCCAGCAGTGAAAGGAGATGGGACACTGAAGCTTTCTTT. It specifies CASSERRWDTEAFF.

V and J are TRBV19 and TRBJ2-1; TRBD1 aligns across 9 bases. V shed 7 bases and J 5 bases; nucleotides not matched to a gene: 9. The length of the CDR3 is 15 residues. Germline V lookup: CDR1 LNHDA, CDR2 SQIVND (reference sequence). The CDR3: CASTPGQGNHNEQFF. CDR3 nucleotides: TGTGCCAGTACCCCCGGACAGGGGAATCACAATGAGCAGTTCTTC. Variable domain in full (rest from reference TRBV19 and TRBJ2-1): DGGITQSPKYLFRKEGQNVTLSCEQNLNHDAMYWYRQDPGQGLRLIYYSQIVNDFQKGDIAEGYSVSREKKESFPLTVTSAQKNPTAFYLCASTPGQGNHNEQFFGPGTRLTVL.

V usage is TRBV19 and J usage is TRBJ2-1, with 10 bases that match TRBD2. Germline V CDR1 and CDR2: LNHDA, SQIVND (reference sequence). This CDR3 is built from 17 residues. V dropped 3 bases and J dropped 7; count of bases not matched to a gene: 12. The CDR3 sequence is CASSILFPSGSPNEQFF. The CDR3 DNA reads TGTGCCAGTAGTATCCTCTTCCCTAGCGGGAGTCCTAATGAGCAGTTCTTC.

The chain combines TRBV6-5 with TRBJ2-7; D unresolved. The CDR3 runs 13 residues. Trimming removed 6 bases at V and 2 bases at J, with 11 bases between. Germline V gene lookup returns CDR1 MNHEY and CDR2 SVGAGI. The CDR3 bases are TGTGCCAGCAGGGCTCTCAACGCCTACGAGCAGTACTTC. This encodes CASRALNAYEQYF.

This sequence joins TRBV11-2 and TRBJ2-7; D may be TRBD1 (5 bases). V was cut by 3 bases and J by 5 bases, with 8 bases left in between. CDR1 and CDR2 from the germline V gene are SGHAT and FQNNGV. This CDR3 region has 12 residues. The CDR3 protein is CASSFRVNEQYF. In nucleotides, the CDR3 is TGTGCCAGCAGCTTCAGGGTAAACGAGCAGTACTTC. Supplemented by reference TRBV11-2 and TRBJ2-7, the full variable domain reads EAGVAQSPRYKIIEKRQSVAFWCNPISGHATLYWYQQILGQGPKLLIQFQNNGVVDDSQLPKDRFSAERLKGVDSTLKIQPAKLEDSAVYLCASSFRVNEQYFGPGTRLTVT.

The chain couples TRBV6-1 to TRBJ1-1; D unresolved. The V and J ends lost 4 bases and 1 base respectively, with 7 bases between them. CDR3 length equals 13 residues. Germline V lookup: CDR1 MNHNS, CDR2 SASEGT. In DNA form, the CDR3 reads TGTGCCAGCAGTGCGCGAGGGAACACTGAAGCTTTCTTT. This encodes CASSARGNTEAFF.

J is TRBJ2-2 and V is TRBV2; 8 bases fit TRBD1. Unmatched junction bases numbered 5, after V lost 11 bases and J lost 0 bases. This CDR3 has 14 residues. Germline values: CDR1 SNHLY, CDR2 FYNNEI. The CDR3 DNA is TGTGCCTGGGGGGACAGGACGAACACCGGGGAGCTGTTTTTT. Translating it yields CAWGDRTNTGELFF.